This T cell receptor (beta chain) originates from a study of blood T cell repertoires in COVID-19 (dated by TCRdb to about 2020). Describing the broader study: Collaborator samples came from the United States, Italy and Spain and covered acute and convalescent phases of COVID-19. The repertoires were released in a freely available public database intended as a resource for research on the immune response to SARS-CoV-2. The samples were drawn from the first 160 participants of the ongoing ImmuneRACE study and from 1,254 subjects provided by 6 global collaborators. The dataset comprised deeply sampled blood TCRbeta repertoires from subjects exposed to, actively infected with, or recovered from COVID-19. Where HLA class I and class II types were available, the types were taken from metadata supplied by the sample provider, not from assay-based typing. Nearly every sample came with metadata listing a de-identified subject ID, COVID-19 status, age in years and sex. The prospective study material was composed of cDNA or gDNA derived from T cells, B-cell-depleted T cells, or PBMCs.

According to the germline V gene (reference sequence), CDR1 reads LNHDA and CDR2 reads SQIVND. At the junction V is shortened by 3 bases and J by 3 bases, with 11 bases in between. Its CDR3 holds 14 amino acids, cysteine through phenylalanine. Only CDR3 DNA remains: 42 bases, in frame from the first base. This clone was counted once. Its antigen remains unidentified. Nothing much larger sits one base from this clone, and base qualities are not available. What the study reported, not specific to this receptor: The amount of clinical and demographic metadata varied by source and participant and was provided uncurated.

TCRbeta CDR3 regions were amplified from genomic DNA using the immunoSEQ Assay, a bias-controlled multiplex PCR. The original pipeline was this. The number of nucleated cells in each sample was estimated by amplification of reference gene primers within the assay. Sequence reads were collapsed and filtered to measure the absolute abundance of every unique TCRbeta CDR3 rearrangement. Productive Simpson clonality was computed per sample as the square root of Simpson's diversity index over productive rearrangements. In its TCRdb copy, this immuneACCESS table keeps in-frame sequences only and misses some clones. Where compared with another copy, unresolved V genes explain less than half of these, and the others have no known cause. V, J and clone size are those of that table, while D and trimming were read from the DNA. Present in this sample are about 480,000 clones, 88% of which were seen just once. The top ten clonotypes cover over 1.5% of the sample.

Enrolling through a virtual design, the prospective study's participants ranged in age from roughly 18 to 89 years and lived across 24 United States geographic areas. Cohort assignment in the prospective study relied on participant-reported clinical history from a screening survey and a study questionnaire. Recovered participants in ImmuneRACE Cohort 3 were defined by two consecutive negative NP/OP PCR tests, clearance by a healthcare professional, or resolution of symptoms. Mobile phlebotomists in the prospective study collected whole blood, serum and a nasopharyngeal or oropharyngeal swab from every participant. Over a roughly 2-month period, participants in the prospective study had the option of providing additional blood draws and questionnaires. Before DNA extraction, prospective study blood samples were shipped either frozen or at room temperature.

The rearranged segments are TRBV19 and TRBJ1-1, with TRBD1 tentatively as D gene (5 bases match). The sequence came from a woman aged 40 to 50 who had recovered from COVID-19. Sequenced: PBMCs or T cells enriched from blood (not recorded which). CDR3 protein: CASSIRAGDTEAFF. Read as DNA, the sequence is TGTGCCAGTAGTATTAGGGCGGGGGACACTGAAGCTTTCTTT.